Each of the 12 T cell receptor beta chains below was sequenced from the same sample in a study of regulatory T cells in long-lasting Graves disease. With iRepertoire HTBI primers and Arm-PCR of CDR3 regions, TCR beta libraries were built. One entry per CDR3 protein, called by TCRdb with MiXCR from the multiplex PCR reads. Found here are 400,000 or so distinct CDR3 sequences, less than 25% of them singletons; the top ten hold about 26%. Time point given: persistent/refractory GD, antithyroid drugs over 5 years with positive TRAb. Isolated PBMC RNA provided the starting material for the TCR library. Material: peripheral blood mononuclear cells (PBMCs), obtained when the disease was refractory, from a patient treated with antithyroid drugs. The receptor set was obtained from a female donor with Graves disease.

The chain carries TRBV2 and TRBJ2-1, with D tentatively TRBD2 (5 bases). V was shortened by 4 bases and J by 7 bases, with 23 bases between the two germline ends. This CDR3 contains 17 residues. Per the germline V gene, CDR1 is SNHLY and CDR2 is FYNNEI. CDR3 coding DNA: TGTGCCAGCAGTGCCTCAGCGAGACTACTCTGGAGAAATGAGCAGTTCTTC. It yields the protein CASSASARLLWRNEQFF.

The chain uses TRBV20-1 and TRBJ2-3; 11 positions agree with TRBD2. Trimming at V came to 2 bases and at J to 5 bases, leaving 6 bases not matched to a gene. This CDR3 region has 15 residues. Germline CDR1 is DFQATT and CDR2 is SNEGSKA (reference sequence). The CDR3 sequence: CSARLAGGRGDTQYF. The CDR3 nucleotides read TGCAGTGCTAGACTAGCGGGAGGCCGTGGAGATACGCAGTATTTT.

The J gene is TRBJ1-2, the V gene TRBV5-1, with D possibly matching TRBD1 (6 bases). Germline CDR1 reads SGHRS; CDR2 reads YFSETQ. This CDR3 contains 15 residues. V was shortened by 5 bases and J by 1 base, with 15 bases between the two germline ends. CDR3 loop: CASSPLTGGNYGYTF. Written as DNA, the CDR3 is TGCGCCAGCAGTCCATTGACAGGCGGTAACTATGGCTACACCTTC.

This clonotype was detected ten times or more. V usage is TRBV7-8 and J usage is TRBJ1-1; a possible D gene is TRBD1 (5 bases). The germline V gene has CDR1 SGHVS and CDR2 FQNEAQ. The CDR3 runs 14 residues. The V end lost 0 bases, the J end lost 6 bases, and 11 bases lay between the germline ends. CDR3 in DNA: TGTGCCAGCAGCTTAGCCCTAGGGGACGCTGAAGCTTTCTTT. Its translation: CASSLALGDAEAFF.

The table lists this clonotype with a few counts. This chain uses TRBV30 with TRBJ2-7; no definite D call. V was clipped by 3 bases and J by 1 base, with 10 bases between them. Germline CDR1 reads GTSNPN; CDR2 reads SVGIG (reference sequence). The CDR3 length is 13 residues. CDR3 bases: TGTGCCTGGAGCGTGGCGTCTTCCTACGAGCAGTACTTC. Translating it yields CAWSVASSYEQYF.

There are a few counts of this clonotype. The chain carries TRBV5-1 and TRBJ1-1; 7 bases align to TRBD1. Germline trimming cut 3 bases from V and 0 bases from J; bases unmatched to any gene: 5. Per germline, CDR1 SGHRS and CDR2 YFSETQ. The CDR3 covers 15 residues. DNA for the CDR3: TGCGCCAGCAGCTCAGAACAGGGGTTGAACACTGAAGCTTTCTTT. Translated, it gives CASSSEQGLNTEAFF.

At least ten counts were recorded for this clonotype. The CDR3 loop is CASSFRANLWNQPQHF. The CDR3 DNA sequence: TGTGCCAGCAGTTTCCGGGCCAACCTTTGGAATCAGCCCCAGCATTTT. The rearrangement links TRBV28 to TRBJ1-5; D gene uncertain. Trimming took 3 bases from V and 4 from J, leaving 16 bases between them. Germline V CDR1 and CDR2: MDHEN, SYDVKM. This CDR3 contains 16 residues. The variable domain in full, completed from reference TRBV28 and TRBJ1-5, reads DVKVTQSSRYLVKRTGEKVFLECVQDMDHENMFWYRQDPGLGLRLIYFSYDVKMKEKGDIPEGYSVSREKKERFSLILESASTNQTSMYLCASSFRANLWNQPQHFGDGTRLSIL.

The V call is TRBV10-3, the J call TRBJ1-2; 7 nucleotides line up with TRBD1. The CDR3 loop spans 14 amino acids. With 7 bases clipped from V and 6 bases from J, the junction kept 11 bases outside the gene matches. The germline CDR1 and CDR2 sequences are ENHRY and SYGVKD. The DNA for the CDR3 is TGTGCCATCAAGGAATACCGGGACAGTCATGGCTACACCTTC. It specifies CAIKEYRDSHGYTF.

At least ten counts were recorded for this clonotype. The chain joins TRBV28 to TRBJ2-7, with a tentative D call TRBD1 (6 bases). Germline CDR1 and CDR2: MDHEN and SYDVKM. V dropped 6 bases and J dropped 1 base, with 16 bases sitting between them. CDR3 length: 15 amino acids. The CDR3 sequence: CASSQRRGQSYEQYF. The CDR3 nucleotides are TGTGCCAGCAGCCAGAGGAGAGGACAGTCCTACGAGCAGTACTTC.

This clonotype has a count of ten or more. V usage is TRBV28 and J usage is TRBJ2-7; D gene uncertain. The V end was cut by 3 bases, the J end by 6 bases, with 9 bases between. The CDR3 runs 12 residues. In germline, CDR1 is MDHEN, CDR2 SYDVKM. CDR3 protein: CASSLSALEQYF. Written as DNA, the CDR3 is TGTGCCAGCAGTTTGAGTGCTCTCGAGCAGTACTTC.

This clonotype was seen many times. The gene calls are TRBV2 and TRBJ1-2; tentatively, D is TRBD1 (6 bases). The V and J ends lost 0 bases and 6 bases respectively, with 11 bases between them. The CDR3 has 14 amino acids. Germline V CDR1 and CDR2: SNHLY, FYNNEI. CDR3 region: CASSEARQGNGYTF. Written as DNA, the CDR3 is TGTGCCAGCAGTGAAGCGCGCCAGGGGAATGGCTACACCTTC.

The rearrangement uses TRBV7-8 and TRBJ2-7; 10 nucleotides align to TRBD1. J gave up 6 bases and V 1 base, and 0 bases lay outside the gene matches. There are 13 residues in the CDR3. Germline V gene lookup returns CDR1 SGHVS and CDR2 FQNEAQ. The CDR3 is CASSLGQGAEQYF. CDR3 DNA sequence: TGTGCCAGCAGCTTAGGACAGGGGGCCGAGCAGTACTTC.